The subject of this entry is one T cell receptor beta chain. The antigen is not known. Germline CDR1 and CDR2: SNHLY and FYNNEI. CDR3 length equals 12 residues. Trimming took off 7 bases at V and 0 bases at J, with 6 bases between the two ends. Repertoires were generated with immunoSEQ multiplex PCR, while TCRdb's copy carries only in-frame clones and drops some. This sample has about 48,000 clones, with 83% found just once. The data derive from a study of OX40 agonist ivuxolimab in advanced cancers. For the study at large: Patients got intravenous ivuxolimab at 0.01 to 10 mg/kg every 2 weeks. The eligibility criteria allowed prior anti-PD-1, anti-PD-L1 or anti-CTLA-4 therapy, and under 50% had some. Three individuals attained partial responses, comprising one hepatocellular carcinoma case and two cutaneous melanoma cases. General observations from the study: Average numbers of expanded clones were greater in CD8+ T cells than in CD4+.

The rearrangement links TRBV2 to TRBJ1-2, with unresolved D. This receptor was taken from an adult with an advanced solid tumor such as melanoma, head and neck, liver or kidney cancer. The sequences come from CD4+ or CD8+ T cells sorted from blood, collected in a trial of the OX40 agonist ivuxolimab. The CDR3 DNA sequence: TGTGCCAGCACAAGAGCTAACTATGGCTACACCTTC. It translates to CASTRANYGYTF.